The 5 T cell receptor beta chains given below trace back to one sample, sequenced in a study of T-cell reconstitution after alpha-beta-depleted transplantation in children. Preparation of the TCRbeta library used unique molecular identifiers. A single record per CDR3 protein comes from TCRdb applying MiXCR to the PCR reads. The sample lists a few hundred thousand distinct CDR3 sequences, 25% to 30% seen once, with under 45% in the top ten. This material consisted of PBMCs, taken before TCRalphabeta/CD19-depleted stem cell transplant. Receptors were obtained from a boy under three years old with Wiskott-Aldrich syndrome, due to receive a stem cell transplant.

The V and J genes are TRBV20-1 and TRBJ2-3; 10 nucleotides line up with TRBD2. CDR1 and CDR2 from the germline V gene are DFQATT and SNEGSKA (reference sequence). With V trimmed by 6 bases and J by 4 bases, 7 bases remained unmatched. The CDR3 spans 14 residues. CDR3: CSAVGTSVSDTQYF. CDR3 sequence (DNA): TGCAGTGCGGTCGGGACTAGCGTGTCAGATACGCAGTATTTT.

The rearrangement links TRBV12-5 to TRBJ2-3; no clear D. This CDR3 contains 14 residues. Germline V gene lookup returns CDR1 LGHNT and CDR2 FRNRAP. V was shortened by 1 base and J by 2 bases, with 7 bases between the two germline ends. CDR3 DNA sequence: TGTGCTAGTGGTTTGGAACACATCACAGATACGCAGTATTTT. Translating gives CASGLEHITDTQYF.

J is TRBJ1-6 and V is TRBV27; TRBD1 matches 11 bases. Germline V gene sequence: CDR1 MNHEY, CDR2 SMNVEV (reference sequence). CDR3 length: 17 amino acids. The V and J ends lost 6 bases and 10 bases, in that order; junction bases with no gene match: 14. CDR3 coding DNA: TGTGCCAGCAGCCCGTTCCCCGGGACAGGGGGTATCTCACCCCTCCACTTT. Amino acid sequence: CASSPFPGTGGISPLHF.

J is TRBJ2-7 and V is TRBV6-5, with TRBD1 matching over 12 bases. There are 14 residues in the CDR3. The V and J ends lost 4 bases and 9 bases, in that order; junction bases with no gene match: 7. Germline CDR1 MNHEY, CDR2 SVGAGI. The CDR3, as DNA: TGTGCCAGCAGTTCCGGGACAGGGGGCTTTGGGCAGTACTTC. Amino acid sequence: CASSSGTGGFGQYF.

The V and J genes are TRBV13 and TRBJ2-6; D remains ambiguous. Germline V lookup: CDR1 PRHDT, CDR2 FYEKMQ (reference sequence). The CDR3 sequence is 18 residues long. V gave up 0 bases and J gave up 0 bases, with 12 bases separating them. DNA of the CDR3: TGTGCCAGCAGCTTAGGTGAAGGTACGCACTCTGGGGCCAACGTCCTGACTTTC. Its protein is CASSLGEGTHSGANVLTF.